This TCR beta chain originates from a study of blood T cell repertoires in COVID-19. A single count supports this clone. Profiled with immunoSEQ multiplex PCR; TCRdb holds only in-frame clones, not every one. The data hold roughly 200,000 clones, with around 89% observed a single time. CDR3 length: 13 amino acids. V was clipped by 7 bases and J by 2 bases; unmatched bases: 2. From germline, CDR1 is SQVTM and CDR2 ANQGSEA. V usage is TRBV29-1 and J usage is TRBJ1-1, with TRBD1 identical over 12 bases. The source is a man aged 45 to 65 with acute or convalescent COVID-19. The material sequenced was peripheral blood. The CDR3 nucleotides read TGCAGCGGCGGGACAGGGGGCAACACTGAAGCTTTCTTT. Its translation is CSGGTGGNTEAFF.